The 32 T cell receptor beta chains presented below share a single source sample, sequenced in a study of cytomegalovirus exposure and HLA in healthy donors. Primers for the PCR totalled 60 Vbeta and 13 Jbeta. The repertoire was sequenced with immunoSEQ multiplex PCR; TCRdb's copy has only in-frame clones and lacks some. The sample consists of about 160,000 clones, about 75% of them appearing once. The sequenced sample consisted of PBMCs. Receptors were obtained from a male donor in good health and CMV-seronegative.

This clone was observed a few times. The V gene is TRBV27, the J gene TRBJ1-3; D is possibly TRBD1 (5 bases). The CDR3 extends over 15 amino acids. Deletions cut 5 bases from V and 0 bases from J, with 11 bases between. Germline V gene sequence: CDR1 MNHEY, CDR2 SMNVEV (reference sequence). DNA of the CDR3: TGTGCCAGCAGTCCCGACAGCAGCTCTGGAAACACCATATATTTT. Amino acid sequence: CASSPDSSSGNTIYF.

The V and J genes are TRBV7-2 and TRBJ2-2; 8 bases fit TRBD2. CDR1 is SGHTA and CDR2 is FQGNSA in the germline V gene. With 8 bases clipped from V and 7 bases from J, the junction kept 9 bases outside the gene matches. The CDR3 totals 14 residues. CDR3 nucleotide sequence: TGTGCCAGCCCTTCGGGAGGGCAGGGCGGGGAGCTGTTTTTT. This gives the protein CASPSGGQGGELFF.

Only a few counts were recorded for this clone. The CDR3 DNA follows: TGTGCCAGCAGCACCGCCCCGGGGACAGGGGGCGCTTTCCCTGAAAAACTGTTTTTT. It yields the protein CASSTAPGTGGAFPEKLFF. The chain recombines TRBV9 with TRBJ1-4, with TRBD1 matching 12 bases. The ends lost 4 bases at V and 7 bases at J; junction bases unmatched: 17. The CDR3 runs 19 residues. Germline CDR1 is SGDLS and CDR2 is YYNGEE.

This chain joins TRBV5-4 and TRBJ2-2, with D perhaps TRBD1 (5 bases). V was pared by 2 bases and J by 1 base, with 6 bases between. Germline CDR1 SGHNT, CDR2 YYREEE (reference sequence). The CDR3 extends over 14 amino acids. The CDR3 reads CASSLGQNTGELFF. The CDR3 bases are TGTGCCAGCAGCTTAGGACAGAACACCGGGGAGCTGTTTTTT.

The chain combines TRBV4-2 with TRBJ2-5, with 10 bases that match TRBD1. Matching the DNA end better, TRBJ2-7 makes the J call doubtful. Germline assignment: CDR1 LGHNA and CDR2 YNFKEQ. The CDR3 consists of 16 residues. CDR3 coding DNA: TGTGCCAGCAGCCAAGGTCCCGAGGGACAGGGGTACGAGCAGTACTTC. It codes for CASSQGPEGQGYEQYF.

This clone was counted only a few times. The rearrangement joins TRBV7-3 to TRBJ2-1; 12 nucleotides agree with TRBD2. The V and J ends lost 7 bases and 9 bases, in that order; junction bases with no gene match: 7. CDR1 and CDR2 from the germline V gene are SGHTA and FQGTGA. This CDR3 comprises 14 residues. This CDR3 reads CASTLGLAGGEQFF. The CDR3 DNA follows: TGTGCCAGCACCCTGGGACTAGCGGGCGGTGAGCAGTTCTTC. Variable domain in full (rest from reference TRBV7-3 and TRBJ2-1): GAGVSQTPSNKVTEKGKYVELRCDPISGHTALYWYRQSLGQGPEFLIYFQGTGAADDSGLPNDRFFAVRPEGSVSTLKIQRTERGDSAVYLCASTLGLAGGEQFFGPGTRLTVL.

The chain has TRBV4-2 and TRBJ2-3; 7 bases are a match to TRBD2. The germline V gene encodes CDR1 LGHNA and CDR2 YNFKEQ. With V trimmed by 0 bases and J by 11 bases, 5 bases remained unmatched. The CDR3 runs 13 residues. The DNA for the CDR3 is TGTGCCAGCAGCCAAGACACGATAGCGGGGCAGTATTTT. It is translated as CASSQDTIAGQYF.

This clone appeared a few times. The chain employs TRBV25-1 and TRBJ2-3; no reliable D call. Germline V CDR1 and CDR2: MGHDK, SYGVNS. V lost 1 base and J lost 2, with 4 bases in between. The CDR3 length is 13 residues. The CDR3 is CASSESNTDTQYF. CDR3 nucleotides: TGTGCCAGCAGTGAATCCAACACAGATACGCAGTATTTT. Based on the CDR3 plus reference TRBV25-1 and TRBJ2-3, the full variable domain is EADIYQTPRYLVIGTGKKITLECSQTMGHDKMYWYQQDPGMELHLIHYSYGVNSTEKGDLSSESTVSRIRTEHFPLTLESARPSHTSQYLCASSESNTDTQYFGPGTRLTVL.

Notes on this clone: A far larger clone is off by one base, so a read error is likely. The V call is TRBV5-8, the J call TRBJ2-1; 10 bases agree with TRBD2. The CDR3 covers 14 residues. Germline V lookup: CDR1 SGHTS, CDR2 YDEGEE. V was clipped by 4 bases and J by 6 bases; unmatched bases: 4. The CDR3 DNA reads TGTGCCAGCAGCCTGTGGACTAGCGGCAATGAGCAGTTCTTC. It translates to CASSLWTSGNEQFF.

This clone came up once. The CDR3 spells CASSLASTGGAFSPEAFF. For the CDR3, the DNA is TGCGCCAGCAGCTTGGCCTCGACAGGGGGCGCCTTTTCCCCTGAAGCTTTCTTT. The V and J genes are TRBV5-1 and TRBJ1-1, with 10 bases identical to TRBD1. Germline CDR1 reads SGHRS; CDR2 reads YFSETQ. The CDR3 covers 18 residues. V was pared by 0 bases and J by 6 bases, with 14 bases of the junction left unmatched.

The J gene is TRBJ2-7, the V gene TRBV5-1; TRBD2 aligns across 8 bases. The germline gives CDR1 SGHRS, CDR2 YFSETQ. The CDR3 length is 15 residues. Trimming took 4 bases from V and 3 from J; bases not matched to a gene: 9. The CDR3 DNA follows: TGCGCCAGCAGCACTGCGGGGGGCCGGAACTACGAGCAGTACTTC. It is translated as CASSTAGGRNYEQYF.

The V and J genes are TRBV4-2 and TRBJ1-3, with 8 bases fitting TRBD1. CDR1 is LGHNA and CDR2 is YNFKEQ in the germline V gene. J was trimmed by 0 bases and V by 4 bases; bases with no gene match: 2. The CDR3 contains 15 residues. CDR3 DNA sequence: TGTGCCAGCAGCCGGGACAGGAGCTCTGGAAACACCATATATTTT. It codes for CASSRDRSSGNTIYF.

This chain links TRBV6-1 with TRBJ2-7; TRBD2 is a possible D gene (5 bases). V was cut by 0 bases and J by 6 bases, with 18 bases left in between. This CDR3 is built from 16 residues. Germline assignment: CDR1 MNHNS and CDR2 SASEGT. The CDR3 DNA reads as TGTGCCAGCAGTGAAGCGGGAGTAGGGCCTCAGCGCGAGCAGTACTTC. This codes for CASSEAGVGPQREQYF.

The V call is TRBV10-3, the J call TRBJ2-7; 9 nucleotides align to TRBD1. Germline V CDR1 and CDR2: ENHRY, SYGVKD. This CDR3 has 15 amino acids. V was pared by 6 bases and J by 1 base, with 7 bases of the junction left unmatched. CDR3 nucleotide sequence: TGTGCCATCAGCGTGGACAGGGGAGAATCCTACGAGCAGTACTTC. Residues: CAISVDRGESYEQYF.

The gene calls are TRBV10-3 and TRBJ2-3; 11 bases map to TRBD2. CDR3 size: 15 residues. The V gene's germline CDR1 is ENHRY and CDR2 SYGVKD. The trim removed 9 bases at V and 6 bases at J, leaving 11 bases unmatched. The chain's CDR3 is CAISQGLAEGDTQYF. CDR3 nucleotide sequence: TGTGCCATAAGCCAGGGACTAGCGGAAGGGGATACGCAGTATTTT.

The V gene is TRBV5-1, the J gene TRBJ2-1, with TRBD2 identical over 9 bases. From germline, CDR1 is SGHRS and CDR2 YFSETQ. The trim removed 1 base at V and 6 bases at J, leaving 2 bases unmatched. The CDR3 is made up of 14 amino acids. CDR3 sequence reads: CASSLLAGFNEQFF. CDR3 in DNA: TGCGCCAGCAGCTTGCTAGCGGGGTTCAATGAGCAGTTCTTC. Full variable domain (remainder filled in from reference TRBV5-1 and TRBJ2-1): KAGVTQTPRYLIKTRGQQVTLSCSPISGHRSVSWYQQTPGQGLQFLFEYFSETQRNKGNFPGRFSGRQFSNSRSEMNVSTLELGDSALYLCASSLLAGFNEQFFGPGTRLTVL.

This chain connects TRBV27 to TRBJ2-6, with 7 bases fitting TRBD1. Trimming at V came to 4 bases and at J to 0 bases, leaving 9 bases not matched to a gene. Germline CDR1 reads MNHEY; CDR2 reads SMNVEV (reference sequence). This CDR3 comprises 18 residues. DNA of the CDR3: TGTGCCAGCAGTTCGTGGGACAGCCGACGCTCTGGGGCCAACGTCCTGACTTTC. Translating gives CASSSWDSRRSGANVLTF.

The CDR3 DNA reads as TGTGCCAGCAGCGGCGGATCTAGCGGGAGGAACTACAATGAGCAGTTCTTC. This gives the protein CASSGGSSGRNYNEQFF. The chain links TRBV5-6 to TRBJ2-1; 11 nucleotides agree with TRBD2. Germline assignment: CDR1 SGHDT and CDR2 YYEEEE. V lost 4 bases, J lost 3 bases, and 9 bases stayed unmatched. The CDR3 sequence is 17 residues long.

The chain couples TRBV27 to TRBJ1-6; maybe TRBD1 (6 bases). From germline, CDR1 is MNHEY and CDR2 SMNVEV (reference sequence). V was clipped by 6 bases and J by 6 bases, with 12 bases between them. CDR3 size: 14 residues. The CDR3 protein is CASSNQGFNSPLHF. CDR3 DNA sequence: TGTGCCAGCAGCAATCAGGGGTTTAATTCACCCCTCCACTTT.

This clone was counted at least ten times. The V and J genes are TRBV7-9 and TRBJ2-6; D is uncertain. The length of the CDR3 is 16 residues. CDR1 and CDR2 (germline): SEHNR, FQNEAQ (reference sequence). V lost 1 base to trimming and J lost 4 bases, with 11 bases between them. This CDR3 is CASSLDRRYGANVLTF. CDR3 nucleotide sequence: TGTGCCAGCAGCTTAGATAGGCGGTACGGGGCCAACGTCCTGACTTTC.

The chain combines TRBV7-6 with TRBJ2-5; D is perhaps TRBD2 (6 bases). V was pared by 2 bases and J by 5 bases, with 12 bases between. The CDR3 has 14 residues. CDR1 and CDR2 from the germline V gene are SGHVS and FNYEAQ. The CDR3 protein is CASSLIGSTETQYF. The CDR3 DNA reads TGTGCCAGCAGCTTAATCGGGAGTACGGAGACCCAGTACTTC.

The chain uses TRBV4-1 and TRBJ2-2; D gene uncertain. The germline V gene has CDR1 MGHRA and CDR2 YSYEKL. V was trimmed by 5 bases and J by 3 bases, leaving 10 bases between them. This CDR3 comprises 14 residues. Here the CDR3 reads CASSIRPYTGELFF. The CDR3 DNA sequence: TGCGCCAGCAGCATCAGGCCCTACACCGGGGAGCTGTTTTTT.

This chain uses TRBV9 with TRBJ1-1; D might be TRBD1 (6 bases). The V gene lost 3 bases and the J gene lost 7 bases, with 16 bases spanning the gap. The V gene's germline CDR1 is SGDLS and CDR2 YYNGEE. CDR3 size: 14 residues. The DNA of the CDR3 is TGTGCCAGCAGCGGATCGACAGGTGAGGTTGAAGCTTTCTTT. It encodes CASSGSTGEVEAFF. Complete variable domain (other parts from reference TRBV9 and TRBJ1-1): DSGVTQTPKHLITATGQRVTLRCSPRSGDLSVYWYQQSLDQGLQFLIQYYNGEERAKGNILERFSAQQFPDLHSELNLSSLELGDSALYFCASSGSTGEVEAFFGQGTRLTVV.

This clone is a singleton in its sample. The V call is TRBV9, the J call TRBJ2-2, with TRBD1 matching 9 bases. CDR3 length: 16 residues. Germline V gives CDR1 SGDLS, CDR2 YYNGEE. V lost 0 bases to trimming and J lost 3 bases; unmatched junction nucleotides: 3. The CDR3 nucleotides are TGTGCCAGCAGCGTAGGGGACAGGGATGACACCGGGGAGCTGTTTTTT. Its protein is CASSVGDRDDTGELFF.

V usage is TRBV15 and J usage is TRBJ2-7; a weak D match, TRBD2 (5 bases). The CDR3 is 16 amino acids. Trimming left V 4 bases short and J 3 bases short, with 19 bases between. Germline loops: CDR1 LNHNV, CDR2 YYDKDF (reference sequence). CDR3 sequence reads: CATSNVTGIPYYEQYF. The CDR3 nucleotides are TGTGCCACCAGCAATGTCACCGGGATCCCATACTACGAGCAGTACTTC.

The chain is built from TRBV5-1 and TRBJ2-7, with D perhaps matching TRBD1 (5 bases). Germline assignment: CDR1 SGHRS and CDR2 YFSETQ. This CDR3 spans 15 amino acids. Trimming pared 0 bases from V and 1 base from J, leaving 11 bases between. The CDR3: CASSLAAGNSYEQYF. As DNA, the CDR3 is TGCGCCAGCAGCTTGGCCGCAGGGAATTCCTACGAGCAGTACTTC.

V gene TRBV4-1 combines with J gene TRBJ2-3; D perhaps matches TRBD2 (5 bases). CDR3 size: 13 residues. Trimming removed 4 bases at V and 1 base at J, with 6 bases between. CDR1 and CDR2 from the germline V gene are MGHRA and YSYEKL. CDR3 residues: CASSLRGTDTQYF. The DNA of the CDR3 is TGCGCCAGCAGCCTGAGGGGCACAGATACGCAGTATTTT.

The chain uses TRBV30 and TRBJ1-6; 8 bases line up with TRBD1. CDR1 and CDR2 from the germline V gene are GTSNPN and SVGIG (reference sequence). V lost 1 base, J lost 10 bases, and 9 bases stayed unmatched. CDR3 length: 15 residues. CDR3 sequence (DNA): TGTGCCTGGAGTGGAGGGGCAGGGGGCAAATCACCCCTCCACTTT. Amino acid sequence: CAWSGGAGGKSPLHF.

This clone was seen a handful of times. V gene TRBV28 combines with J gene TRBJ1-5; 7 bases are a match to TRBD1. Germline CDR1 MDHEN, CDR2 SYDVKM. The CDR3 length is 17 residues. V lost 3 bases to trimming and J lost 2 bases; unmatched junction nucleotides: 10. CDR3 sequence (DNA): TGTGCCAGCAGTTTCCGCCAGGGGGGACGGGGCAATCAGCCCCAGCATTTT. Translated: CASSFRQGGRGNQPQHF.

The CDR3 here is CASSLGTARLQETQYF. CDR3 sequence (DNA): TGTGCCAGCAGTTTAGGGACAGCTCGTCTTCAAGAGACCCAGTACTTC. V and J are TRBV28 and TRBJ2-5; 7 nucleotides agree with TRBD1. Germline V gene lookup returns CDR1 MDHEN and CDR2 SYDVKM. Trimming removed 2 bases from V and 2 bases from J; junction bases left unmatched: 8. This CDR3 spans 16 amino acids. Drawing the rest from reference TRBV28 and TRBJ2-5, the complete variable domain is DVKVTQSSRYLVKRTGEKVFLECVQDMDHENMFWYRQDPGLGLRLIYFSYDVKMKEKGDIPEGYSVSREKKERFSLILESASTNQTSMYLCASSLGTARLQETQYFGPGTRLLVL.

This chain connects TRBV18 to TRBJ1-3; weak D call: TRBD1 (6 bases). The CDR3 consists of 16 residues. V gave up 4 bases and J gave up 2 bases, with 15 bases separating them. Germline V gene sequence: CDR1 KGHSH, CDR2 LQKENI. The CDR3 DNA reads TGTGCCAGCTCACGACTTGTACAGGGAACTGGAAACACCATATATTTT. This translates into CASSRLVQGTGNTIYF.

The V gene is TRBV5-1, the J gene TRBJ2-3, with TRBD2 as a possible D gene (6 bases). Trimming took off 0 bases at V and 1 base at J, with 9 bases between the two ends. CDR3 length: 15 amino acids. CDR1 is SGHRS and CDR2 is YFSETQ in the germline V gene. The chain's CDR3 is CASSLVGTGTDTQYF. CDR3 in DNA: TGCGCCAGCAGCTTGGTCGGGACTGGCACAGATACGCAGTATTTT.